The 8 T cell receptor beta chains below come from one sample, sequenced in a study of T cell repertoires in cytomegalovirus infection. These receptors' antigens are unknown. TCRdb recomputed calls from the reads with MiXCR, one row per CDR3 protein. The data contain fewer than 200,000 distinct CDR3 sequences, roughly 20% of them singletons. This material consisted of CD8+ T cells from cultured PBMCs, taken from culture after CMV antigen stimulation. The source of these receptors is a human donor in good health (CMV status not recorded). Some clones in this sample may be carry-over from other donors' samples.

This clonotype appeared a few times. This chain uses TRBV5-4 with TRBJ1-1, with 12 positions matching TRBD1. CDR1 SGHNT and CDR2 YYREEE come from the germline V gene (reference sequence). The CDR3 sequence is 16 residues long. The trim removed 0 bases at V and 11 bases at J, leaving 11 bases unmatched. Here the CDR3 reads CASSLVGQGAISGAFF. CDR3 sequence (DNA): TGTGCCAGCAGCTTGGTGGGACAGGGGGCTATATCCGGGGCTTTCTTT.

This clonotype was detected only a few times. The chain combines TRBV9 with TRBJ2-7, with 9 nucleotides matching TRBD1. V lost 0 bases, J lost 7 bases, and 5 bases stayed unmatched. Germline V gene sequence: CDR1 SGDLS, CDR2 YYNGEE. This CDR3 spans 14 amino acids. CDR3 amino acids: CASSVEGQGSEQYF. The CDR3 DNA follows: TGTGCCAGCAGCGTAGAGGGACAGGGCTCGGAGCAGTACTTC.

This clonotype showed up many times. V and J are TRBV3-1 and TRBJ2-3; D gene unclear. CDR3 length: 16 residues. Trimming removed 4 bases at V and 1 base at J, with 15 bases between. Germline V CDR1 and CDR2: LGHDT, YNNKEL (reference sequence). CDR3 region: CASSPKGAWGTDTQYF. CDR3 in DNA: TGTGCCAGCAGCCCAAAGGGCGCTTGGGGCACAGATACGCAGTATTTT.

This clonotype was detected a few times. The gene calls are TRBV2 and TRBJ1-5, with D possibly matching TRBD1 (5 bases). The CDR3 is 14 residues long. V was shortened by 3 bases and J by 5 bases, with 11 bases between the two germline ends. Per germline, CDR1 SNHLY and CDR2 FYNNEI. For the CDR3, the DNA is TGTGCCAGCAGTGACGACAGAACGGATCAGCCCCAGCATTTT. It codes for CASSDDRTDQPQHF. Combining the CDR3 with reference TRBV2 and TRBJ1-5 gives the whole variable domain EPEVTQTPSHQVTQMGQEVILRCVPISNHLYFYWYRQILGQKVEFLVSFYNNEISEKSEIFDDQFSVERPDGSNFTLKIRSTKLEDSAMYFCASSDDRTDQPQHFGDGTRLSIL.

The chain employs TRBV6-1 and TRBJ1-5; possibly TRBD1 for D (5 bases). The CDR3 length is 14 residues. Per germline, CDR1 MNHNS and CDR2 SASEGT. V lost 5 bases to trimming and J lost 10 bases, with 18 bases between them. The DNA of the CDR3 is TGTGCCAGCAGTTTGGGGGTCCAGGGAGCCCCCCAGCATTTT. It specifies CASSLGVQGAPQHF.

The chain links TRBV7-8 to TRBJ1-1; no reliable D call. Germline V gene data show CDR1 as SGHVS and CDR2 as FQNEAQ. CDR3 size: 17 residues. V lost 3 bases and J 3 bases, leaving 20 bases between the germline ends. The CDR3 protein is CASSLKRVGQADTEAFF. The DNA for the CDR3 is TGTGCCAGCAGCTTGAAGCGGGTCGGGCAGGCGGACACTGAAGCTTTCTTT.

The J gene is TRBJ2-7, the V gene TRBV6-1; no reliable D call. CDR1 is MNHNS and CDR2 is SASEGT in the germline V gene. The V and J ends lost 0 bases and 3 bases respectively, with 9 bases between them. This CDR3 comprises 14 residues. As DNA, the CDR3 is TGTGCCAGCAGTGAAGCCGGCGGCGGCTACGAGCAGTACTTC. The encoded protein is CASSEAGGGYEQYF.

This clonotype was seen a single time. The gene calls are TRBV11-2 and TRBJ1-1, with D perhaps TRBD1 (6 bases). The CDR3 runs to 17 residues. Trimming took 5 bases from V and 4 from J, leaving 23 bases between them. Per the germline V gene, CDR1 is SGHAT and CDR2 is FQNNGV. The CDR3, as DNA: TGTGCCAGCAGCCTAGGCGGGCAGGGGCATTATACCACTGAAGCTTTCTTT. Amino acid sequence: CASSLGGQGHYTTEAFF. The full variable domain, its missing parts supplied by reference TRBV11-2 and TRBJ1-1, is EAGVAQSPRYKIIEKRQSVAFWCNPISGHATLYWYQQILGQGPKLLIQFQNNGVVDDSQLPKDRFSAERLKGVDSTLKIQPAKLEDSAVYLCASSLGGQGHYTTEAFFGQGTRLTVV.